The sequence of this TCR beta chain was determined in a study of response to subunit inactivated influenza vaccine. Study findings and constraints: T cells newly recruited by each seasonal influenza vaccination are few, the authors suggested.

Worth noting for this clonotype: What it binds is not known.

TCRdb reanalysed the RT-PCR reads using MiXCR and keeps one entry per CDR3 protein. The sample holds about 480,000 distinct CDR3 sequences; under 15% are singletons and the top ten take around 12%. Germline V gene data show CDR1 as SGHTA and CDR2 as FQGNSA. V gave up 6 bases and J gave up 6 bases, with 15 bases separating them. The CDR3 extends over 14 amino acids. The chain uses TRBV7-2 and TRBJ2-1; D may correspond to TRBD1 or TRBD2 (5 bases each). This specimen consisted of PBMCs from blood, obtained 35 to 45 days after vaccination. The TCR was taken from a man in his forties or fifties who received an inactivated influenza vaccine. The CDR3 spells CASSKQVGGNEQFF. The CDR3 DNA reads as TGTGCCAGCAGTAAACAGGTTGGGGGCAATGAGCAGTTCTTC.